This T cell receptor beta chain was retrieved from a study of blood T cell repertoires in COVID-19. The CDR3 spans 15 residues. The germline V gene has CDR1 LNHDA and CDR2 SQIVND (reference sequence). With 5 bases removed from V and 3 bases from J, the gap between germline ends came to 17 bases. Method: immunoSEQ multiplex PCR; TCRdb's copy keeps in-frame clones and lacks some. The sample has approximately 250,000 clones; nearly 95% are singletons. In Seattle, patients joined the study during active infection and were tracked longitudinally. The sequence was obtained from a man aged 25-40 years with COVID-19, enrolled during active disease. The material sequenced was peripheral blood. The chain uses TRBV19 and TRBJ2-7, with D uncertain. This CDR3 reads CASSLVYSPYYEQYF. CDR3 in DNA: TGTGCCAGTAGTTTGGTCTACTCTCCTTACTACGAGCAGTACTTC.